This paragraph reports one T cell receptor (beta chain). This record comes from a study of healthy donors' naive CD4 and CD8 T cells. This CDR3 comprises 13 residues. With 1 base removed from V and 1 base from J, the gap between germline ends came to 8 bases. The germline CDR1 and CDR2 sequences are SQVTM and ANQGSEA. A linear amplification protocol produced the TCR libraries from around 510 ng of total RNA. One entry per CDR3 protein, called by TCRdb with MiXCR from the reads. This table holds about 200,000 distinct CDR3 sequences, over 60% found once. The clonotype originates from a pool of human donors in good health; the sample pools cells from several healthy donors. Sequences were obtained from naive CD4+ and CD8+ T cells sorted from blood, pooled from several donors. V is TRBV29-1 and J is TRBJ2-7; no reliable D call. The CDR3 nucleotides read TGCAGCGTTGAAGTTGCCAGTTCCTACGAGCAGTACTTC. This translates into CSVEVASSYEQYF.